The 26 T cell receptor beta chains listed next were all sequenced from one sample in a study of T cell responses to AZD1222 COVID-19 vaccine. The repertoire was sequenced with immunoSEQ multiplex PCR; TCRdb's copy has only in-frame clones and lacks some. The table records around 99,000 clones, around 90% of them present only once. The sequenced sample was peripheral blood, obtained 28 days after the second AZD1222 dose. The receptors stem from an adult who received the AZD1222 COVID-19 vaccine.

J is TRBJ1-5 and V is TRBV24-1; D not resolved. Trimming removed 4 bases from V and 5 bases from J, with 17 bases in between. This CDR3 comprises 16 residues. Germline V gene sequence: CDR1 KGHDR, CDR2 SFDVKD. CDR3 nucleotide sequence: TGTGCCACCAGTGACCCCACCCTTGGAGATGATCAGCCCCAGCATTTT. Its protein product is CATSDPTLGDDQPQHF.

The chain has TRBV27 and TRBJ1-1, with 7 nucleotides matching TRBD1. Germline V gene data show CDR1 as MNHEY and CDR2 as SMNVEV (reference sequence). The trim removed 5 bases at V and 4 bases at J, leaving 7 bases unmatched. The CDR3 is made up of 14 amino acids. The CDR3 protein is CASSPYDRVTEAFF. The CDR3 DNA is TGTGCCAGCAGTCCCTATGACAGGGTCACTGAAGCTTTCTTT.

This clone was seen a handful of times. CDR3 amino acids: CASSQGNQPQHF. The CDR3 DNA reads TGTGCCAGCAGCCAAGGGAATCAGCCCCAGCATTTT. This chain connects TRBV4-2 to TRBJ1-5, with D hard to call. The V and J ends lost 1 base and 4 bases respectively, with 2 bases between them. In germline, CDR1 is LGHNA, CDR2 YNFKEQ. The CDR3 covers 12 residues.

The V call is TRBV19, the J call TRBJ1-1; D is possibly TRBD1 (5 bases). Trimming removed 5 bases from V and 5 bases from J, with 15 bases in between. CDR3 size: 14 residues. Germline V CDR1 and CDR2: LNHDA, SQIVND (reference sequence). CDR3 nucleotides: TGTGCCAGTAGTGCGGTGGCAGGACAAACTGAAGCTTTCTTT. As protein: CASSAVAGQTEAFF.

V is TRBV27 and J is TRBJ1-1; D is perhaps TRBD1 (6 bases). The germline V gene has CDR1 MNHEY and CDR2 SMNVEV (reference sequence). This CDR3 is built from 15 residues. Trimming removed 10 bases at V and 2 bases at J, with 20 bases between. CDR3 bases: TGTGCCACCGGCCTATTCGGGACAACTAACACTGAAGCTTTCTTT. This translates into CATGLFGTTNTEAFF.

The chain has TRBV4-1 and TRBJ1-1; no clear D. Germline lookup yields CDR1 MGHRA and CDR2 YSYEKL. Trimming pared 1 base from V and 5 bases from J, leaving 17 bases between. The CDR3 runs 16 residues. The CDR3 loop is CASSQGVNSLGTEAFF. DNA of the CDR3: TGCGCCAGCAGCCAAGGGGTCAACAGTCTGGGTACTGAAGCTTTCTTT.

This chain joins TRBV19 and TRBJ1-5; D gene uncertain. The length of the CDR3 is 16 residues. Trimming stripped 3 bases from V and 7 bases from J, with 19 bases between. Germline V CDR1 and CDR2: LNHDA, SQIVND (reference sequence). The CDR3 protein is CASSMISSWPWQPQHF. The CDR3 region has the DNA TGTGCCAGTAGTATGATTTCCTCGTGGCCCTGGCAGCCCCAGCATTTT.

The chain employs TRBV7-2 and TRBJ1-2; unclear D gene. The germline V gene has CDR1 SGHTA and CDR2 FQGNSA. This CDR3 is 12 amino acids long. Trimming shortened V by 5 bases and J by 4 bases, and 8 bases separated the two germline ends. The CDR3 region is CASSLPGYGYTF. The CDR3 nucleotides read TGTGCCAGCAGCCTCCCCGGCTATGGCTACACCTTC.

This clone was counted between two and nine times. This chain uses TRBV5-6 with TRBJ2-1; TRBD1 or TRBD2 may be the D gene (5 bases each). The V gene lost 4 bases and the J gene lost 2 bases, with 7 bases spanning the gap. This CDR3 has 13 amino acids. Germline V gives CDR1 SGHDT, CDR2 YYEEEE. The CDR3 spells CASSRGPYNEQFF. The CDR3 region has the DNA TGTGCCAGCAGCAGGGGACCCTACAATGAGCAGTTCTTC.

The chain combines TRBV19 with TRBJ1-6, with a tentative D call TRBD1 (6 bases). V was pared by 7 bases and J by 11 bases, with 15 bases between. This CDR3 is 13 amino acids long. Germline values: CDR1 LNHDA, CDR2 SQIVND (reference sequence). CDR3 protein: CASNSIQGTPLHF. Here the CDR3 DNA reads TGTGCCAGTAACTCGATACAGGGTACACCCCTCCACTTT.

This clone was counted a few times. The J gene is TRBJ2-7, the V gene TRBV6-6; TRBD2 matches at 7 bases. The trim removed 0 bases at V and 2 bases at J, leaving 4 bases unmatched. Per the germline V gene, CDR1 is MNHNY and CDR2 is SVGAGI (reference sequence). The CDR3 length is 15 residues. This CDR3 reads CASSYSMAGAYEQYF. The CDR3 nucleotides are TGTGCCAGCAGTTACTCTATGGCGGGGGCCTACGAGCAGTACTTC.

This clone showed up just a few times. In DNA, the CDR3 is TGTGCCTGGAACACCGGAAATGGCAATCAGCCCCAGCATTTT. It encodes CAWNTGNGNQPQHF. J is TRBJ1-5 and V is TRBV30, with D unresolved. The CDR3 spans 14 residues. The V end lost 4 bases, the J end lost 2 bases, and 12 bases lay between the germline ends. Germline CDR1 GTSNPN, CDR2 SVGIG (reference sequence).

The chain recombines TRBV5-8 with TRBJ1-2; a weak D match, TRBD1 (6 bases). CDR3 length: 13 amino acids. Trimming removed 2 bases at V and 2 bases at J, with 7 bases between. CDR1 and CDR2 from the germline V gene are SGHTS and YDEGEE. CDR3 residues: CASSFQGNYGYTF. The CDR3 bases are TGTGCCAGCAGCTTCCAGGGGAACTATGGCTACACCTTC.

The rearrangement joins TRBV9 to TRBJ1-3; TRBD1 is a possible D gene (5 bases). CDR3 length: 16 amino acids. Trimming stripped 0 bases from V and 4 bases from J, with 14 bases between. Germline assignment: CDR1 SGDLS and CDR2 YYNGEE. CDR3 sequence reads: CASSVGGRGYGNTIYF. DNA for the CDR3: TGTGCCAGCAGCGTAGGGGGACGGGGTTACGGAAACACCATATATTTT.

For this clone: The CDR3 ends on some other residue instead of the conserved phenylalanine or tryptophan, so this is likely a read error. The DNA is omitted, as the CDR3 cannot be located on it reliably, and the CDR3 follows TCRdb's listing. The chain joins TRBV6-1 to TRBJ1-2. The length of the CDR3 is 12 amino acids, counting both ends. Germline V gives CDR1 MNHNS, CDR2 SASEGT. This CDR3 is CASSEAERGRSI.

The gene calls are TRBV4-2 and TRBJ2-3; D not certain. V was pared by 0 bases and J by 0 bases, with 7 bases between. Germline assignment: CDR1 LGHNA and CDR2 YNFKEQ. CDR3 length equals 15 residues. CDR3: CASSQDRRSTDTQYF. DNA of the CDR3: TGTGCCAGCAGCCAAGATCGGCGAAGCACAGATACGCAGTATTTT.

This chain connects TRBV13 to TRBJ2-5, with D possibly TRBD2 on 5 matching bases. V was trimmed by 4 bases and J by 5 bases, leaving 14 bases between them. The V gene's germline CDR1 is PRHDT and CDR2 FYEKMQ (reference sequence). The CDR3 has 14 residues. The CDR3 DNA reads TGTGCCAGCAGCTCCGGGGAAATACGGGAGACCCAGTACTTC. Translation gives CASSSGEIRETQYF.

This clone was counted a few times. The V and J genes are TRBV4-3 and TRBJ1-2; D unresolved. There are 15 residues in the CDR3. The V end lost 0 bases, the J end lost 2 bases, and 10 bases lay between the germline ends. The germline V gene encodes CDR1 LGHNA and CDR2 YSLEER. CDR3 region: CASSQEGRNNYGYTF. Written as DNA, the CDR3 is TGCGCCAGCAGCCAAGAGGGCAGGAACAACTATGGCTACACCTTC.

This chain connects TRBV7-8 to TRBJ1-6, with 10 bases fitting TRBD1. Germline V CDR1 and CDR2: SGHVS, FQNEAQ. Losses at the gene ends were 1 base for V and 10 bases for J; bases not matched to a gene: 4. The CDR3 is 15 residues long. This chain's CDR3 is CASSLGDRGRSPLHF. CDR3 nucleotide sequence: TGTGCCAGCAGCTTAGGGGACAGGGGTAGATCACCCCTCCACTTT.

This chain links TRBV4-1 with TRBJ2-1; no clear D gene. Germline loops: CDR1 MGHRA, CDR2 YSYEKL. With 4 bases removed from V and 2 bases from J, the gap between germline ends came to 6 bases. This CDR3 has 13 residues. The CDR3 DNA sequence: TGCGCCAGCAGCCTTACTACCTACAATGAGCAGTTCTTC. The encoded protein is CASSLTTYNEQFF.

This chain connects TRBV12-3 or TRBV12-4 to TRBJ1-1; TRBD1 might be the D (6 bases). This CDR3 region has 13 residues. Between the trimmed V and J ends, which lost 6 bases and 6 bases, there was a span of 14 bases. The CDR3 sequence: CASSATTGSEAFF. The CDR3 region has the DNA TGTGCCAGCAGCGCGACGACAGGCTCTGAAGCTTTCTTT.

This chain connects TRBV5-5 to TRBJ1-2, with 7 positions matching TRBD1. Germline V gene lookup returns CDR1 SGHKS and CDR2 YYEKEE (reference sequence). The V and J ends lost 2 bases and 6 bases, in that order; junction bases with no gene match: 4. The CDR3 consists of 13 residues. The CDR3 bases are TGTGCCAGCAGCTTCCTCGACAGGGATGGCTACACCTTC. Its protein is CASSFLDRDGYTF. The variable domain in full, with the rest retrieved from reference TRBV5-5 and TRBJ1-2, is DAGVTQSPTHLIKTRGQQVTLRCSPISGHKSVSWYQQVLGQGPQFIFQYYEKEERGRGNFPDRFSARQFPNYSSELNVNALLLGDSALYLCASSFLDRDGYTFGSGTRLTVV.

The gene calls are TRBV4-2 and TRBJ1-6; unclear D gene. CDR3 length: 12 residues. In germline, CDR1 is LGHNA, CDR2 YNFKEQ. Trimming shortened V by 0 bases and J by 6 bases, and 0 bases separated the two germline ends. In DNA form, the CDR3 reads TGTGCCAGCAGCCAAGATAATTCACCCCTCCACTTT. This encodes CASSQDNSPLHF.

This clone occurred once. The CDR3 DNA reads TGTGCCAGCAGCTTGGAGATGATAATACAACCGAACCAAGAGACCCAGTACTTC. Translation gives CASSLEMIIQPNQETQYF. The chain combines TRBV5-5 with TRBJ2-5; no definite D call. Trimming took 0 bases from V and 0 from J, leaving 18 bases between them. Germline-derived CDR1 and CDR2 are SGHKS and YYEKEE (reference sequence). The CDR3 totals 18 residues.

The CDR3 protein is CSVGQSINEKLFF. In DNA, the CDR3 is TGCAGCGTAGGACAGAGCATTAATGAAAAACTGTTTTTT. The chain couples TRBV29-1 to TRBJ1-4; D is perhaps TRBD1 (6 bases). V was shortened by 6 bases and J by 4 bases, with 12 bases between the two germline ends. The CDR3 has 13 amino acids. CDR1 and CDR2 (germline): SQVTM, ANQGSEA.

This sequence joins TRBV19 and TRBJ1-5; TRBD1 matches 7 bases. This CDR3 region has 16 residues. The germline CDR1 and CDR2 sequences are LNHDA and SQIVND (reference sequence). After removal of 4 bases from V and 4 bases from J, the junction contained 10 bases not matched to a gene. Written as DNA, the CDR3 is TGTGCCAGTAGTACAGGAACGACAGGGCCTAATCAGCCCCAGCATTTT. Translating gives CASSTGTTGPNQPQHF.